The subject of this entry is one T cell receptor beta chain. An end of the junction differs from the germline gene, which may be a read error. These data come from a study of glioma-infiltrating T cells. TCR alpha and beta CDR3 regions were amplified from RNA using iRepertoire nested multiplex PCR. TCRdb analysed the multiplex PCR reads with MiXCR anew, one entry per CDR3 protein. The table shows under 200,000 distinct CDR3 sequences, with around 40% occurring only once. The sample comprised glioma tissue, nonneoplastic brain tissue, or PBMCs (not recorded which). The receptor comes from a human donor with low-grade glioma or glioblastoma, undergoing nonglioma brain surgery, or in good health (not recorded which).

This CDR3 reads CASSEMRVTNGYTF. CDR3 sequence (DNA): TGTGCCAGCAGTGAAATGCGGGTTACGAATGGATACACCTTC. V and J are TRBV6-1 and TRBJ1-2; D is unresolved. The CDR3 is 14 amino acids. Germline assignment: CDR1 MNHNS and CDR2 SASEGT.